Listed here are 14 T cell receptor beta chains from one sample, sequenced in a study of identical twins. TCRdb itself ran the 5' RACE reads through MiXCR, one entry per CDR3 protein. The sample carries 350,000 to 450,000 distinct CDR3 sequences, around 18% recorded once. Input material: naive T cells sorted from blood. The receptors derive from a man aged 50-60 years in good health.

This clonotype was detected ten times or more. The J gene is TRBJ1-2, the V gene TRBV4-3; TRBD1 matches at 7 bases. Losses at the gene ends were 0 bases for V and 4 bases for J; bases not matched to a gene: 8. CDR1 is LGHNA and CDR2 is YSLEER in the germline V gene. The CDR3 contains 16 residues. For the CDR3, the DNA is TGCGCCAGCAGCCAAGAAAACGACAGGGTTACCTATGGCTACACCTTC. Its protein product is CASSQENDRVTYGYTF.

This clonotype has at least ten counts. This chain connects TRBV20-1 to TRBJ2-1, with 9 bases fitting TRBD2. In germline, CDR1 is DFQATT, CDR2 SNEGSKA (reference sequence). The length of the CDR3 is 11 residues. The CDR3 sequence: CCRGGANEQFF. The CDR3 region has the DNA TGCTGCCGCGGGGGGGCCAATGAGCAGTTCTTC.

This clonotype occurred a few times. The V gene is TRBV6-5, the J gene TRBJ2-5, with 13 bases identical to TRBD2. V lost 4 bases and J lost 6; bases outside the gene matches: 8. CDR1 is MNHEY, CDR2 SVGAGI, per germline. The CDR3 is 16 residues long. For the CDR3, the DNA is TGTGCCAGCAGTTCCTCCGGGACTAGCGGGGAAAAGACCCAGTACTTC. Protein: CASSSSGTSGEKTQYF.

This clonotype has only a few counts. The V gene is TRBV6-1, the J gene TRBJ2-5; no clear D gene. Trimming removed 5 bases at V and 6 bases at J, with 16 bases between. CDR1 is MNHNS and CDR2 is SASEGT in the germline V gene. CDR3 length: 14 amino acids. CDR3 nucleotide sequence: TGTGCCAGCAGTCCCCCGGGCCTACTAAAGACCCAGTACTTC. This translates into CASSPPGLLKTQYF.

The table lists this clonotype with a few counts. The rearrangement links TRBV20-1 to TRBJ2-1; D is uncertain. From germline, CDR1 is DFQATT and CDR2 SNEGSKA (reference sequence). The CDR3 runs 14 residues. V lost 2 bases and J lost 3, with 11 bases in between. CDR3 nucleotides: TGCAGTGCTAGAATGCAGGCTAGCTACAATGAGCAGTTCTTC. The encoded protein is CSARMQASYNEQFF.

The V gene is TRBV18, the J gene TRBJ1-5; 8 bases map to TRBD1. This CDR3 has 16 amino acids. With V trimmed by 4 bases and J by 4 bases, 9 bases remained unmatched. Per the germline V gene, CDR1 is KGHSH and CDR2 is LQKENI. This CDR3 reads CASSLLGQGGNQPQHF. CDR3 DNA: TGTGCCAGCTCACTCCTTGGACAGGGAGGGAATCAGCCCCAGCATTTT.

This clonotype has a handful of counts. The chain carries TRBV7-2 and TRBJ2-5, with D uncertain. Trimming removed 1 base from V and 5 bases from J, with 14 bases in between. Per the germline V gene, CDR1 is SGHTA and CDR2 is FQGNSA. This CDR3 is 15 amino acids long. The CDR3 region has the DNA TGTGCCAGCAGCTTAGGACCAGCGAGTGGGGAGACCCAGTACTTC. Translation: CASSLGPASGETQYF.

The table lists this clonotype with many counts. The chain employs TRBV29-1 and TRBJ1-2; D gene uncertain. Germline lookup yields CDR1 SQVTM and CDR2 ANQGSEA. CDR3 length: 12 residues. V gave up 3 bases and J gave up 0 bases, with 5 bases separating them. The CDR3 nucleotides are TGCAGCGTTGACAGGACTAACTATGGCTACACCTTC. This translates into CSVDRTNYGYTF.

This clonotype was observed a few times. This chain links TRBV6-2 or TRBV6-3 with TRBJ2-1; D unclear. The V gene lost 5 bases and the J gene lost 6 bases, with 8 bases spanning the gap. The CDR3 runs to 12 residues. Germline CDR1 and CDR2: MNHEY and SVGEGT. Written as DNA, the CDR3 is TGTGCCAGCAGTGACCCAGTCAATGAGCAGTTCTTC. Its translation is CASSDPVNEQFF.

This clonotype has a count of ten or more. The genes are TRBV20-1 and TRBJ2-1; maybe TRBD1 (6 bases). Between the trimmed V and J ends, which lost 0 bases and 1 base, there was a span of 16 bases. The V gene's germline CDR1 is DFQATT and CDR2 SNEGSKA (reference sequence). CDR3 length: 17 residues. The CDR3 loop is CSARDRDGTRSYNEQFF. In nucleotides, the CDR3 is TGCAGTGCTAGAGACCGGGACGGGACAAGATCCTACAATGAGCAGTTCTTC.

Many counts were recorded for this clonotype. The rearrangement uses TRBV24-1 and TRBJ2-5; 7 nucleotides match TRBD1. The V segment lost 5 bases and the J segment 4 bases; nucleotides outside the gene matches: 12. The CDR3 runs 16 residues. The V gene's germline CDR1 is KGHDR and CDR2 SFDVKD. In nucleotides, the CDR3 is TGTGCCACCAGTGTTCGGGGCAGGGGGTCTTCAGAGACCCAGTACTTC. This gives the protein CATSVRGRGSSETQYF.

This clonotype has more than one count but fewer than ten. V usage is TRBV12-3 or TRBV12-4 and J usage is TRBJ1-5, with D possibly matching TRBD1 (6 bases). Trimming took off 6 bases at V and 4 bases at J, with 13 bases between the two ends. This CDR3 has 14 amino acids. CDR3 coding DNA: TGTGCCAGCAGACCAGGACAGATGAATCAGCCCCAGCATTTT. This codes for CASRPGQMNQPQHF.

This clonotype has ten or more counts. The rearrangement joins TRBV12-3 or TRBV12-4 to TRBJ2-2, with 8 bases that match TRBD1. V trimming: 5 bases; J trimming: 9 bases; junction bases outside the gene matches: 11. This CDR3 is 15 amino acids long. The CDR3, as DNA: TGTGCCAGCAGTCCCAGGGGACAGGCGAGTTGGGAGCTGTTTTTT. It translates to CASSPRGQASWELFF.

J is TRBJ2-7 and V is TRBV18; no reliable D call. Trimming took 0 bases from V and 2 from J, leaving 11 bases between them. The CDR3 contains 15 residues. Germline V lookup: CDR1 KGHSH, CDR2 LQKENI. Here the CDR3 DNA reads TGTGCCAGCTCACCACCGTCTAATGTCCCCTACGAGCAGTACTTC. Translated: CASSPPSNVPYEQYF.